The following is a T cell receptor beta chain sequence with its context. Its antigen is still unknown. The entry originates in a study of CXCR3-negative and CXCR3-positive naive CD8 T cells. Regarding the study as a whole: Hydrophobicity was higher for TRB CDR3s found in CXCR3-positive naive cells than in CXCR3-negative naive cells.

UMI labels and 5' RACE were used to prepare the TRB cDNA libraries. From its re-call of the 5' RACE reads, TCRdb lists each CDR3 protein once, without DNA. The sample totals 110,000 or so distinct CDR3 sequences. The CDR3 runs to 17 residues. Germline V CDR1 and CDR2: SEHNR, FQNEAQ (reference sequence). This chain links TRBV7-9 with TRBJ1-1; no DNA is available, so the TRBD1 call from TCRdb remains unchecked. The specimen sequenced was naive CXCR3+ CD8+ T cells from blood. The subset denotes: CD45RO-CCR7+CD27+CD95- naive CD8+ T cells expressing CXCR3 (TNR3+). This TCR derives from a human donor in good health. Some clones in this sample may be carry-over from other donors' samples. CDR3 residues: CASSLSRGQGANTEAFF. The entire variable domain, with the rest obtained from reference TRBV7-9 and TRBJ1-1, is as follows: DTGVSQNPRHKITKRGQNVTFRCDPISEHNRLYWYRQTLGQGPEFLTYFQNEAQLEKSRLLSDRFSAERPKGSFSTLEIQRTEQGDSAMYLCASSLSRGQGANTEAFFGQGTRLTVV.